The clone carrying this T cell receptor beta chain was recorded a few times. Its antigen remains unidentified. 5'RACE primed at constant segments yielded TCR alpha and TCR beta cDNA libraries bearing sample barcodes and UMIs. In TCRdb, the 5' RACE reads were re-called with MiXCR into one record per CDR3 protein. The table lists 140,000 to 150,000 distinct CDR3 sequences, roughly a fifth of them singletons, with about 2% in the top ten. This entry belongs to a study of T-cell memory formation after mild COVID-19. Study information: Largely donor-specific sequence clusters came from a couple of donors.

CDR3 length: 13 amino acids. Germline V gives CDR1 LNHNV, CDR2 YYDKDF (reference sequence). The V end lost 5 bases, the J end lost 8 bases, and 13 bases lay between the germline ends. Study-wide points: While clones contracting from day 15 to 85 were balanced between CD4 and CD8, later expanders leaned CD4+.

The sequencing input was PBMCs or a T cell subset sorted from them (not recorded which). This TCR was recovered from an adult woman who had mild COVID-19 (a few samples of this study predate the infection). Cell type and time point are not known. The gene calls are TRBV15 and TRBJ2-1, with D perhaps being TRBD1 or TRBD2 (5 bases each). The CDR3 DNA follows: TGTGCCACCAGCCTGGGACCAAACCATGAGCAGTTCTTC. Protein product: CATSLGPNHEQFF.